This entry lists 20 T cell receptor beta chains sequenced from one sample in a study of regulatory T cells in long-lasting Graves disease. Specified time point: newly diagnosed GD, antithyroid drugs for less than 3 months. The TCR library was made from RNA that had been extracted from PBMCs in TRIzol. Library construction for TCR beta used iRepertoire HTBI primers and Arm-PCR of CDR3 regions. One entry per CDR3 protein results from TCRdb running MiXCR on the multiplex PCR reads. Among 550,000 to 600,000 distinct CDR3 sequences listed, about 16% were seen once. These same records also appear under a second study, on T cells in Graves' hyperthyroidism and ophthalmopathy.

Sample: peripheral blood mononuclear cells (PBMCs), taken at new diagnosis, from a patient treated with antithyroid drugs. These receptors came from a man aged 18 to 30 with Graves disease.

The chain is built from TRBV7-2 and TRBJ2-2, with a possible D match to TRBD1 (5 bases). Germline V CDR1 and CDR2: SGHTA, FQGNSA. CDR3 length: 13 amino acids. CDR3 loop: CARRGLNTGELFF. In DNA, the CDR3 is TGTGCTCGAAGGGGTTTGAACACCGGGGAGCTGTTTTTT.

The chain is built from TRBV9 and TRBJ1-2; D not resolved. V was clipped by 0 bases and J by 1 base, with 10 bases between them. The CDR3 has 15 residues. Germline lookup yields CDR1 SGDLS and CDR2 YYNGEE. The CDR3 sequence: CASSVDEEGNYGYTF. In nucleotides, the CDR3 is TGTGCCAGCAGCGTAGATGAGGAGGGTAACTATGGCTACACCTTC.

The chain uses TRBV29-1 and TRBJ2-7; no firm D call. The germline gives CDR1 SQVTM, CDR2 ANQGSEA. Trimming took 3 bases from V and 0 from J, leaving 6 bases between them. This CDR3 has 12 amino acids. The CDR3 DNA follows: TGCAGCGTTGACTACGGCTCCTACGAGCAGTACTTC. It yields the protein CSVDYGSYEQYF.

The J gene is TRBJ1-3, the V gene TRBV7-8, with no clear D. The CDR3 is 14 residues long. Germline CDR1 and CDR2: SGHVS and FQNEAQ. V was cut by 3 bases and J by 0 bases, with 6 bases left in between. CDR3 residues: CASSFSSSGNTIYF. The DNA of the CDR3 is TGTGCCAGCAGCTTTTCGAGCTCTGGAAACACCATATATTTT.

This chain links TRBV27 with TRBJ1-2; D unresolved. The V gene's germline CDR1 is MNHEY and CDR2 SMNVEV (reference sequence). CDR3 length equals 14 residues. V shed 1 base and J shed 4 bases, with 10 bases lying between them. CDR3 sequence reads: CASSLLGSSYGYTF. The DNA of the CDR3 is TGTGCCAGCAGTTTATTGGGGTCTTCCTATGGCTACACCTTC.

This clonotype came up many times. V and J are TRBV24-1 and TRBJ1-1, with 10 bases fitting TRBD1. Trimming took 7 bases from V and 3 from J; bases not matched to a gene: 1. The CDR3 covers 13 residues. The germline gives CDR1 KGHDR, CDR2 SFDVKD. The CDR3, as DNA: TGTGCCACCAGAGGACAGGGGGACACTGAAGCTTTCTTT. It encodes CATRGQGDTEAFF.

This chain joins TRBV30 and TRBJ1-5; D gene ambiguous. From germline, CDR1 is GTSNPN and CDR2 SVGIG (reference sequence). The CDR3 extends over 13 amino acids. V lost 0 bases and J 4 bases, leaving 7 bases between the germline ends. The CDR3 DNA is TGTGCCTGGAGTGTGCGGCTGAATCAGCCCCAGCATTTT. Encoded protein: CAWSVRLNQPQHF.

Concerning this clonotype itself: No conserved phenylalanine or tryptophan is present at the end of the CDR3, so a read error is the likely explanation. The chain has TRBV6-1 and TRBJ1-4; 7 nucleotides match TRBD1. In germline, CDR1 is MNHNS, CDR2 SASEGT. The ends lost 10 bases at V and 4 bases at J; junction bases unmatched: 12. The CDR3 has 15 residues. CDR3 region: CATRGTGGRNEKLFS. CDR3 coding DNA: TGTGCCACCAGGGGGACGGGTGGGCGTAATGAAAAACTGTTTTCT.

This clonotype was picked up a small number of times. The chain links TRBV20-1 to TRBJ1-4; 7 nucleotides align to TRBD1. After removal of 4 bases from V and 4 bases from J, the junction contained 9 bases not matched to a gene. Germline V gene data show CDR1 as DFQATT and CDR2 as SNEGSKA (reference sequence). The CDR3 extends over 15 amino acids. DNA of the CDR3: TGCAGTGCTAAGGGGCCGGGACAGATTAATGAAAAACTGTTTTTT. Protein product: CSAKGPGQINEKLFF.

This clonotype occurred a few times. In DNA form, the CDR3 reads TGTGCCAGCACATTAGACAGGAACACTGAAGCTTTCTTT. This gives the protein CASTLDRNTEAFF. This chain joins TRBV6-1 and TRBJ1-1, with D possibly being TRBD1 (5 bases). The V gene lost 7 bases and the J gene lost 1 base, with 10 bases spanning the gap. This CDR3 region has 13 residues. Germline lookup yields CDR1 MNHNS and CDR2 SASEGT.

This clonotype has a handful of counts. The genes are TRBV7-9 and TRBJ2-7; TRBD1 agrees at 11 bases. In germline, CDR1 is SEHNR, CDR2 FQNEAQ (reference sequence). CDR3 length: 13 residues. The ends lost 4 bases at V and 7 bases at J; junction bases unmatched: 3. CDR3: CASSSGTGGEQYF. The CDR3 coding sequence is TGTGCCAGCAGCTCCGGGACAGGGGGGGAGCAGTACTTC.

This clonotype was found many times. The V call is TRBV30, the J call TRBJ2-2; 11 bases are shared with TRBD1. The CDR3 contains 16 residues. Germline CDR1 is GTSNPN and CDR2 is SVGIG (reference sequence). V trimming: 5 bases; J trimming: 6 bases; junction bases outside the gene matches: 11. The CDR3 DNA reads TGTGCCTGGGAAGCACCGGGACAGGGGGTTCCCGGGGAGCTGTTTTTT. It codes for CAWEAPGQGVPGELFF.

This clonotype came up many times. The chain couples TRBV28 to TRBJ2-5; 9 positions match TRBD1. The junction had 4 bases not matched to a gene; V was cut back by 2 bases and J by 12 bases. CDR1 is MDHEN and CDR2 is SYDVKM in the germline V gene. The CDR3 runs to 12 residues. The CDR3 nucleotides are TGTGCCAGCAGTTTAGAGGGACAGGGAAAGTACTTC. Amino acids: CASSLEGQGKYF.

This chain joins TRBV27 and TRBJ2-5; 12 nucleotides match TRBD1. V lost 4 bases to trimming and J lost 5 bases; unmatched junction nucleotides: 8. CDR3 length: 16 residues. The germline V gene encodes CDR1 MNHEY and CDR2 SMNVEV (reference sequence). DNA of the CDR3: TGTGCCAGCAGTTCTCCGAGGGACAGGGGGCGCGAGACCCAGTACTTC. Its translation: CASSSPRDRGRETQYF.

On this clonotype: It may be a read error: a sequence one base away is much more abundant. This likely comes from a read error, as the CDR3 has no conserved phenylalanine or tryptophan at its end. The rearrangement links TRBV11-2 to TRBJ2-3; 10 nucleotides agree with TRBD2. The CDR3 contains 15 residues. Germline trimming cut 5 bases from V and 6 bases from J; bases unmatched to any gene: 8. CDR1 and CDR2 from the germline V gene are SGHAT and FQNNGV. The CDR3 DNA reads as TGTGCCAGCAGCCAAAGCGGGAGGGCCCTTGATACGCAGTATCTT. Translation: CASSQSGRALDTQYL.

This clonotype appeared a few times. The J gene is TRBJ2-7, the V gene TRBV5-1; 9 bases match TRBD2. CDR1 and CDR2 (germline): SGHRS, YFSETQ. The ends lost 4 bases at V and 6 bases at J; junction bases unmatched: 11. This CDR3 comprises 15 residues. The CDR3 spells CASSLLSGRWSEQYF. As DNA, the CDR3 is TGCGCCAGCAGCCTTCTTAGCGGGAGATGGTCCGAGCAGTACTTC.

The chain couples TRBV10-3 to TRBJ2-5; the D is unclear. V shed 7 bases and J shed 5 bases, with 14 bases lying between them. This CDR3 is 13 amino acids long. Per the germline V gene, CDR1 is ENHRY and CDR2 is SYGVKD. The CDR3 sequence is CAITRDRGETQYF. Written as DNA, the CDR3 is TGTGCCATCACCCGAGATCGTGGTGAGACCCAGTACTTC.

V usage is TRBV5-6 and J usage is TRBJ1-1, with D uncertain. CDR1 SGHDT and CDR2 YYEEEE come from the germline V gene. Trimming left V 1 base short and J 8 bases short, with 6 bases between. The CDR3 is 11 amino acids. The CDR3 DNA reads TGTGCCAGCAGCTTGTACGGGGAAGCTTTCTTT. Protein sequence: CASSLYGEAFF.

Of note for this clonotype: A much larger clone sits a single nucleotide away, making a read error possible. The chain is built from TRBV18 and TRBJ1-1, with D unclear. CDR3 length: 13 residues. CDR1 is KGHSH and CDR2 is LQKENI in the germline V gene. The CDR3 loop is CASSPNLRTGAFF. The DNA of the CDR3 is TGTGCCAGCTCACCAAACTTGCGCACTGGAGCTTTCTTT.

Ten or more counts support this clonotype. The CDR3 region is CSAKDRVSTEAFF. The CDR3 nucleotides are TGCAGTGCTAAGGACAGGGTCAGCACTGAAGCTTTCTTT. The V and J genes are TRBV20-1 and TRBJ1-1, with 8 bases fitting TRBD1. Germline CDR1 and CDR2: DFQATT and SNEGSKA (reference sequence). The CDR3 totals 13 residues. V gave up 4 bases and J gave up 4 bases; unmatched junction bases: 5.